The table lists the clone carrying this T cell receptor beta chain with a few counts. TCRdb re-derived calls from the 5' RACE reads in MiXCR, one entry per CDR3 protein. The table has roughly 7,000 distinct CDR3 sequences, 50% seen once. This TCR came from a female donor with breast cancer. The sample was naive CD4+ T cells sorted from a lymph node. Sample subset: naive CD4+ T cells, CD4+CD45RA+CD25-.

The CDR3 protein is CSARALQENQPQHF. The CDR3 DNA follows: TGCAGTGCTAGGGCGCTACAGGAGAATCAGCCCCAGCATTTT. The genes are TRBV20-1 and TRBJ1-5, with D maybe TRBD1 (5 bases). Trimming shortened V by 3 bases and J by 4 bases, and 13 bases separated the two germline ends. From germline, CDR1 is DFQATT and CDR2 SNEGSKA (reference sequence). The CDR3 has 14 amino acids.